These 15 T cell receptor beta chains share one sample of origin, sequenced in a study of blood T cell repertoires in COVID-19. Assay: immunoSEQ multiplex PCR; the TCRdb copy retains only in-frame clones and omits some. The sample includes about 220,000 clones, approximately 83% of them seen just once. The sample comprised peripheral blood. These receptors were obtained from a woman under 40 who had recovered from COVID-19.

The chain joins TRBV2 to TRBJ1-2; 8 nucleotides align to TRBD1. Germline CDR1 reads SNHLY; CDR2 reads FYNNEI. V dropped 4 bases and J dropped 7; count of bases not matched to a gene: 2. The CDR3 consists of 12 residues. The CDR3 loop is CASSAGQGGYTF. DNA for the CDR3: TGTGCCAGCAGTGCCGGACAGGGTGGCTACACCTTC.

The V gene is TRBV21-1, the J gene TRBJ1-6; the table's D gene call, TRBD1, was not cross checked with the DNA. TRBV21-1 corresponds to a pseudogene. The CDR3 has 15 residues. CDR3 in DNA: TGTGCCAGCCGCCGTATTGGCATACAAAATTCACCCCTCCACTTT. Protein sequence: CASRRIGIQNSPLHF.

The chain recombines TRBV28 with TRBJ2-3; 7 nucleotides agree with TRBD1. The germline V gene has CDR1 MDHEN and CDR2 SYDVKM. V dropped 6 bases and J dropped 2; count of bases not matched to a gene: 11. The CDR3 runs 16 residues. DNA of the CDR3: TGTGCCAGCAGCCCACCTTTTACAGGGGCCACAGATACGCAGTATTTT. It is translated as CASSPPFTGATDTQYF.

The gene calls are TRBV28 and TRBJ1-2; D remains ambiguous. There are 16 residues in the CDR3. Germline V lookup: CDR1 MDHEN, CDR2 SYDVKM. With 5 bases removed from V and 8 bases from J, the gap between germline ends came to 24 bases. The CDR3 loop is CASSPLGSDFLWGYTF. CDR3 coding DNA: TGTGCCAGCAGTCCCCTCGGTTCTGATTTCCTATGGGGCTACACCTTC.

The CDR3: CASSLLGAQETQYF. CDR3 bases: TGTGCCAGCAGCCTCTTGGGGGCCCAAGAGACCCAGTACTTC. The genes are TRBV3-1 (or the pseudogene TRBV3-2) and TRBJ2-5, with D perhaps TRBD1 (6 bases). Germline loops: CDR1 LGHDT, CDR2 YNNKEL (reference sequence). This CDR3 comprises 14 residues. With 4 bases removed from V and 1 base from J, the gap between germline ends came to 10 bases.

The J gene is TRBJ2-1, the V gene TRBV21-1; the table names TRBD1, a call not compared with the DNA. TRBV21-1 is classified as a pseudogene. This CDR3 spans 17 amino acids. CDR3 sequence: CASSPRRGAGGRNEQFF. The CDR3 DNA reads as TGTGCCAGCAGCCCCCGGAGGGGGGCAGGGGGCCGGAATGAGCAGTTCTTC.

The rearrangement uses TRBV19 and TRBJ1-1; no reliable D call. V lost 7 bases and J 4 bases, leaving 13 bases between the germline ends. CDR3 length: 13 amino acids. Germline-derived CDR1 and CDR2 are LNHDA and SQIVND (reference sequence). CDR3 nucleotides: TGTGCCAGTACTTCCAGATATGGCACTGAAGCTTTCTTT. This sequence encodes CASTSRYGTEAFF.

The V call is TRBV28, the J call TRBJ2-7; 9 positions match TRBD2. The germline V gene encodes CDR1 MDHEN and CDR2 SYDVKM. After removal of 7 bases from V and 11 bases from J, the junction contained 12 bases not matched to a gene. CDR3 length: 13 residues. The CDR3 nucleotides are TGTGCCAGCACACCCTATATTAGCGGGAGCAAGTACTTC. Protein sequence: CASTPYISGSKYF. Variable domain in full (rest from reference TRBV28 and TRBJ2-7): DVKVTQSSRYLVKRTGEKVFLECVQDMDHENMFWYRQDPGLGLRLIYFSYDVKMKEKGDIPEGYSVSREKKERFSLILESASTNQTSMYLCASTPYISGSKYFGPGTRLTVT.

The chain couples TRBV18 to TRBJ2-5; D is possibly TRBD1 (5 bases). This CDR3 has 13 amino acids. Trimming removed 3 bases at V and 1 base at J, with 6 bases between. The germline V gene has CDR1 KGHSH and CDR2 LQKENI. The CDR3 bases are TGTGCCAGCTCACCCAGGGTCCAAGAGACCCAGTACTTC. Protein sequence: CASSPRVQETQYF.

The chain joins TRBV25-1 to TRBJ2-7, with D possibly TRBD2 on 5 matching bases. This CDR3 is 15 amino acids long. V shed 1 base and J shed 1 base, with 11 bases lying between them. CDR1 and CDR2 (germline): MGHDK, SYGVNS. CDR3 protein: CASSELEERSYEQYF. The CDR3 DNA sequence: TGTGCCAGCAGTGAATTGGAGGAGCGATCCTACGAGCAGTACTTC.

The chain has TRBV6-5 and TRBJ1-2, with 10 positions matching TRBD1. V dropped 2 bases and J dropped 6; count of bases not matched to a gene: 9. Germline V gene sequence: CDR1 MNHEY, CDR2 SVGAGI. This CDR3 is 16 amino acids long. The CDR3 sequence is CASSYQSGTGAHGYTF. The CDR3 DNA sequence: TGTGCCAGCAGTTACCAATCCGGGACAGGGGCCCATGGCTACACCTTC.

This clone has a single count. This chain's CDR3 is CASSSSDFLALHF. CDR3 DNA sequence: TGTGCCAGCAGTTCGTCAGATTTCTTGGCCCTCCACTTT. The gene calls are TRBV27 and TRBJ1-6, with D hard to call. Germline CDR1 is MNHEY and CDR2 is SMNVEV (reference sequence). Trimming stripped 4 bases from V and 14 bases from J, with 15 bases between. The CDR3 is 13 amino acids.

This chain connects TRBV7-9 to TRBJ2-7; 10 bases fit TRBD2. Germline CDR1 is SEHNR and CDR2 is FQNEAQ (reference sequence). The CDR3 extends over 15 amino acids. Trimming removed 5 bases from V and 5 bases from J; junction bases left unmatched: 9. The CDR3 DNA reads TGTGCCAGCAGCGGACTAGCGGCGGGACAGGACGAGCAGTACTTC. Translation: CASSGLAAGQDEQYF.

The rearrangement joins TRBV28 to TRBJ2-3; 8 nucleotides match TRBD1. CDR1 and CDR2 from the germline V gene are MDHEN and SYDVKM. The CDR3 totals 15 residues. Germline trimming cut 5 bases from V and 3 bases from J; bases unmatched to any gene: 7. Here the CDR3 DNA reads TGTGCCAGCAGTCACAGGGGGTATTTGACAGATACGCAGTATTTT. Protein sequence: CASSHRGYLTDTQYF. Combining the CDR3 with reference TRBV28 and TRBJ2-3 gives the whole variable domain DVKVTQSSRYLVKRTGEKVFLECVQDMDHENMFWYRQDPGLGLRLIYFSYDVKMKEKGDIPEGYSVSREKKERFSLILESASTNQTSMYLCASSHRGYLTDTQYFGPGTRLTVL.

This chain links TRBV10-3 with TRBJ1-4; tentatively, D is TRBD1 (6 bases). Trimming removed 2 bases at V and 8 bases at J, with 18 bases between. The CDR3 has 16 residues. In germline, CDR1 is ENHRY, CDR2 SYGVKD. The CDR3 is CAISELSQGPGEKLFF. The CDR3 nucleotides read TGTGCCATCAGTGAGCTCAGCCAGGGGCCGGGAGAAAAACTGTTTTTT.